Included here is one TCR beta chain sequence, with context. This clonotype was detected a few times. Its recognized antigen is unknown. Within one base of it there is no much larger clone, and no base qualities were kept. Library method: 5' RACE. Instrument on record: NextSeq 500. Unique molecular identifiers were attached to individual cDNA molecules in the TCR library protocol so that sequencing error and PCR bias could be corrected. TCR alpha and beta chains were both sequenced, and the abundances of alpha and beta sequences in each sample were closely correlated with each other. Turning to the authors' computational methods: Decombinator V4 was used to annotate the V gene, J gene and CDR3 of the TCR sequences. Expanded TCRs were defined as changing significantly between any two time points under a Poisson model with p below 0.0001. TCR abundances were normalised to the total number of TCRs sequenced in each sample and reported as counts per million. MAIT TCRs were defined by TRAV1-2 paired with TRAJ12, TRAJ20 or TRAJ33, and iNKT TCRs by TRAV10 paired with TRAJ18. A search of VDJdb, accessed on 1 November 2021, was run for TCRs annotated to CMV, EBV and SARS-CoV-2, with TCRs annotated for multiple antigens excluded. Using fastp at Q25 and MiXCR, TCRdb reprocessed the public reads and kept productive beta chains. Each record represents a unique CDR3 protein, reported with the most common genes and DNA among its rows. In this record, the V and J calls reflect TCRdb's handling and not the investigators' own analysis. The sample table shows 60,000 to 65,000 distinct CDR3 sequences, and around 12% are seen once. Roughly 4% of the sample is held by the ten biggest clonotypes.

V is shortened by 4 bases, J by 4 bases, and the region joining them spans 14 bases. The germline V gene yields SGHAT for CDR1 and FQNNGV for CDR2. The CDR3 contains 14 residues, cysteine and phenylalanine counted. This entry keeps only the CDR3 DNA: 42 bases, framed from base 1. This specimen comes from a study of early T cells in non-severe SARS-CoV-2 infection (dated by TCRdb to the early 2020s). With respect to the entire study: Because TCR sequencing relied on bulk RNA taken from unsorted whole blood, pairing of alpha and beta chains was not possible.

Study-wide conclusions, independent of this receptor: Matching against VDJdb was skewed toward anti-spike CD8 responses, likely underestimated virus-specific expansions, and missed private and CD4 specificities.

Set within a cohort of healthcare workers in London, UK, this nested case-control study involved weekly PCR testing of nasopharyngeal swabs along with blood sampling. Healthcare workers were enrolled in the week of the UK lockdown, from 23 to 31 March 2020, and were followed every week for up to roughly 16 weeks. The V and J genes are TRBV11-2 and TRBJ2-7; TRBD1 is possibly the D segment (6 matching bases). This clonotype originated in an adult who was a healthcare worker with PCR-confirmed SARS-CoV-2 infection or an uninfected control (not recorded which). The sample consisted of whole blood. The CDR3 reads as follows: CASSSLTGWYEQYF. Here is the DNA: TGTGCCAGCAGCTCCCTAACAGGGTGGTACGAGCAGTACTTC.